The TCR beta chain under discussion was sequenced for a study of blood T cells in healthy people across ages. Primed by a sample-barcoded 5' primer and a J-beta primer mix, a second PCR proceeded for roughly 6 to 12 cycles. TCRdb independently ran MiXCR on the 5' RACE reads; one entry per CDR3 protein. This table holds hundreds of thousands of distinct CDR3 sequences, under 70% found once. This CDR3 has 14 amino acids. The germline gives CDR1 ENHRY, CDR2 SYGVKD. J lost 6 bases, V lost 3 bases, and 5 bases had no gene match. The chain couples TRBV10-3 to TRBJ1-2; TRBD1 matches 9 bases. This clonotype was sampled from a man between 60 and 75 years old in good health. The sample was blood. Here the CDR3 reads CAISEGTGFDGYTF. As DNA, the CDR3 is TGTGCCATCAGTGAAGGGACAGGGTTCGATGGCTACACCTTC.